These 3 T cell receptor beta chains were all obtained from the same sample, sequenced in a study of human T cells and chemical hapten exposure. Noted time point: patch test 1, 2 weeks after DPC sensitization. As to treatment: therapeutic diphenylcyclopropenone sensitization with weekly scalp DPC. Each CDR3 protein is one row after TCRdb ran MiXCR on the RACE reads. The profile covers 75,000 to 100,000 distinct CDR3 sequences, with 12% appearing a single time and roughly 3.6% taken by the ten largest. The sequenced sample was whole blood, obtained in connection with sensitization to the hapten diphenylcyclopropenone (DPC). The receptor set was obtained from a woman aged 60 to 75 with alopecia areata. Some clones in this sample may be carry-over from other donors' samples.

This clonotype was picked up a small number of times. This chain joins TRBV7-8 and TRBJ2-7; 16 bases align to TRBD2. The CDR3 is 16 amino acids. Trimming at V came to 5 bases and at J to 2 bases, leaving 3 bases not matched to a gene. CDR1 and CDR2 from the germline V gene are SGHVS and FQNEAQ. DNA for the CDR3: TGTGCCAGCAGCCTTGGGACTAGCGGGGGGGCCTACGAGCAGTACTTC. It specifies CASSLGTSGGAYEQYF. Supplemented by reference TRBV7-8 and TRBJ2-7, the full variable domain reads GAGVSQSPRYKVAKRGQDVALRCDPISGHVSLFWYQQALGQGPEFLTYFQNEAQLDKSGLPSDRFFAERPEGSVSTLKIQRTQQEDSAVYLCASSLGTSGGAYEQYFGPGTRLTVT.

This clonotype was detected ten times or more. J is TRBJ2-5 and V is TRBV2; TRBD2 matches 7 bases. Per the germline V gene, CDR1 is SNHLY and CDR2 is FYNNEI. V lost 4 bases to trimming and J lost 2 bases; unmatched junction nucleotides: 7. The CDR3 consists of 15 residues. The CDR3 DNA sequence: TGTGCCAGCAGTGTAGGCGGACTAGTACAAGAGACCCAGTACTTC. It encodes CASSVGGLVQETQYF.

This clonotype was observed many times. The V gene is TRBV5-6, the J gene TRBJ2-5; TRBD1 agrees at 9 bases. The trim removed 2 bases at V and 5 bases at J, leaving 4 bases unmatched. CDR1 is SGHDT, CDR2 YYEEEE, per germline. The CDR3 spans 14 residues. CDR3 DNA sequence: TGTGCCAGCAGCTTTGTACAGGGGGCTGAGACCCAGTACTTC. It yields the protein CASSFVQGAETQYF.